The 16 T cell receptor beta chains given below trace back to one sample, sequenced in a study of blood T cells in healthy people across ages. A second roughly 7 to 12 cycle PCR used barcoded and J-beta primers. TCRdb ran MiXCR on the 5' RACE reads and lists one entry per CDR3 protein. The data show about 830,000 distinct CDR3 sequences, less than 80% seen once. What was sequenced was blood. Every receptor here comes from a man aged 30-40 years in good health.

V and J are TRBV29-1 and TRBJ2-5; D is uncertain. The J call may be faulty, since TRBJ2-7 better matches the DNA end. The CDR3 spans 13 residues. The germline gives CDR1 SQVTM, CDR2 ANQGSEA. The CDR3: CSVEGPVFDEQYF. DNA for the CDR3: TGCAGCGTTGAAGGGCCAGTATTCGACGAGCAGTACTTC.

In this sample, this clonotype turned up a few times. The rearrangement joins TRBV20-1 to TRBJ2-3; no definite D call. The CDR3 extends over 12 amino acids. Germline loops: CDR1 DFQATT, CDR2 SNEGSKA (reference sequence). Trimming took 7 bases from V and 2 from J, leaving 10 bases between them. The CDR3 DNA sequence: TGCAGTGTTGGCGCGCTCACAGATACGCAGTATTTT. Translation gives CSVGALTDTQYF.

J is TRBJ2-2 and V is TRBV7-9; D call uncertain. This CDR3 spans 16 amino acids. Germline V CDR1 and CDR2: SEHNR, FQNEAQ (reference sequence). V was shortened by 1 base and J by 6 bases, with 15 bases between the two germline ends. The CDR3 region has the DNA TGTGCCAGCAGCTTAGGGCCGCCCTTCAAGGCCGGGGAGCTGTTTTTT. Protein sequence: CASSLGPPFKAGELFF. Full variable domain (outside the CDR3, taken from reference TRBV7-9 and TRBJ2-2): DTGVSQNPRHKITKRGQNVTFRCDPISEHNRLYWYRQTLGQGPEFLTYFQNEAQLEKSRLLSDRFSAERPKGSFSTLEIQRTEQGDSAMYLCASSLGPPFKAGELFFGEGSRLTVL.

The chain couples TRBV29-1 to TRBJ2-5; 12 nucleotides line up with TRBD2. V lost 4 bases to trimming and J lost 2 bases; unmatched junction nucleotides: 5. Looked up from germline, CDR1 is SQVTM and CDR2 is ANQGSEA. The CDR3 has 15 residues. The CDR3: CSVVTSGGMQETQYF. CDR3 coding DNA: TGCAGCGTTGTGACTAGCGGGGGAATGCAAGAGACCCAGTACTTC.

The chain employs TRBV10-3 and TRBJ2-5; no clear D gene. The length of the CDR3 is 14 residues. Germline CDR1 and CDR2: ENHRY and SYGVKD. V gave up 4 bases and J gave up 2 bases, with 11 bases separating them. CDR3 DNA sequence: TGTGCCATCAGTGCGACGAATAGGCAAGAGACCCAGTACTTC. Protein: CAISATNRQETQYF.

This rearrangement joins TRBV6-2 or TRBV6-3 to TRBJ2-7; 8 nucleotides agree with TRBD2. The DNA end favors TRBJ2-1, so the J call may be wrong. Germline values: CDR1 MNHEY, CDR2 SVGEGT. The CDR3 sequence is 15 residues long. The CDR3 is CASSAERGRHNEQFF. CDR3 DNA: TGTGCCAGCAGTGCCGAGCGGGGGAGACACAATGAGCAGTTCTTC.

The CDR3, as DNA: TGTGCCAGCAGCTTAGGAAGCCTACCCCCTCGGAATGAGCAGTTCTTC. It is translated as CASSLGSLPPRNEQFF. V usage is TRBV7-9 and J usage is TRBJ2-1, with D unclear. The CDR3 loop spans 16 amino acids. Germline CDR1 reads SEHNR; CDR2 reads FQNEAQ (reference sequence). V was cut by 1 base and J by 7 bases, with 17 bases left in between.

The table lists this clonotype with a few counts. V usage is TRBV29-1 and J usage is TRBJ2-7; D unresolved. This CDR3 is built from 13 residues. Trimming removed 2 bases from V and 0 bases from J, with 8 bases in between. Germline CDR1 is SQVTM and CDR2 is ANQGSEA. CDR3 nucleotides: TGCAGCGTTGAACAAGTGAACTCCTACGAGCAGTACTTC. Its protein is CSVEQVNSYEQYF.

The chain carries TRBV5-1 and TRBJ2-7; D is unresolved. The V end was cut by 1 base, the J end by 5 bases, with 10 bases between. The CDR3 has 13 amino acids. Germline loops: CDR1 SGHRS, CDR2 YFSETQ. The CDR3 region is CASSLTPTDEQYF. The CDR3 nucleotides are TGCGCCAGCAGCTTGACCCCTACTGACGAGCAGTACTTC. The variable domain in full, completed from reference TRBV5-1 and TRBJ2-7, reads KAGVTQTPRYLIKTRGQQVTLSCSPISGHRSVSWYQQTPGQGLQFLFEYFSETQRNKGNFPGRFSGRQFSNSRSEMNVSTLELGDSALYLCASSLTPTDEQYFGPGTRLTVT.

V gene TRBV21-1 combines with J gene TRBJ2-4; TRBD2, the table's D call, was not compared with the DNA. TRBV21-1 is an annotated pseudogene. The CDR3 length is 13 residues. The CDR3 loop reads CASSNIEVGEQYF. CDR3 bases: TGTGCCAGCAGCAACATTGAGGTTGGGGAGCAGTACTTC.

V usage is TRBV30 and J usage is TRBJ1-1; 7 nucleotides line up with TRBD1. Germline-derived CDR1 and CDR2 are GTSNPN and SVGIG (reference sequence). This CDR3 spans 14 amino acids. Unmatched junction bases numbered 3, after V lost 2 bases and J lost 0 bases. CDR3 sequence: CAWSTGVLNTEAFF. DNA of the CDR3: TGTGCCTGGAGTACAGGGGTATTGAACACTGAAGCTTTCTTT.

This clonotype was found many times. The chain has TRBV7-9 and TRBJ1-5; the match to TRBD1 covers 10 bases. Germline assignment: CDR1 SEHNR and CDR2 FQNEAQ (reference sequence). Trimming took 5 bases from V and 5 from J; bases not matched to a gene: 3. This CDR3 region has 14 residues. The chain's CDR3 is CASSPGTGDQPQHF. The CDR3 bases are TGTGCCAGCAGCCCCGGGACAGGGGATCAGCCCCAGCATTTT.

This clonotype was picked up one time. The chain has TRBV6-2 or TRBV6-3 and TRBJ1-2; the D is unclear. V shed 0 bases and J shed 7 bases, with 12 bases lying between them. The V gene's germline CDR1 is MNHEY and CDR2 SVGEGT. The CDR3 sequence is 14 residues long. CDR3 in DNA: TGTGCCAGCAGTTACTCGAGAGGGCGAGGTGGCTACACCTTC. Its protein product is CASSYSRGRGGYTF.

This chain connects TRBV9 to TRBJ2-7; TRBD2 matches at 7 bases. This CDR3 comprises 13 residues. In germline, CDR1 is SGDLS, CDR2 YYNGEE. The V segment lost 3 bases and the J segment 1 base; nucleotides outside the gene matches: 1. Here the CDR3 reads CASSGEGSYEQYF. The CDR3 DNA is TGTGCCAGCAGCGGGGAGGGGTCCTACGAGCAGTACTTC.

The V gene is TRBV5-4, the J gene TRBJ1-1, with 9 bases matching TRBD1. V shed 4 bases, J shed 11 bases, and the junction held 15 bases outside the gene matches. There are 15 residues in the CDR3. Germline V lookup: CDR1 SGHNT, CDR2 YYREEE (reference sequence). The CDR3 DNA follows: TGTGCCAGCAGCGACTACAGGGGGCAGGAGTTGAGGGCTTTCTTT. Translation: CASSDYRGQELRAFF.

This clonotype was seen once. The chain links TRBV6-5 to TRBJ2-7, with D possibly TRBD2 on 6 matching bases. Trimming pared 6 bases from V and 0 bases from J, leaving 9 bases between. Germline V lookup: CDR1 MNHEY, CDR2 SVGAGI. The CDR3 is 13 amino acids. The CDR3 region has the DNA TGTGCCAGCAGGATCGGGAGCTCCTACGAGCAGTACTTC. It translates to CASRIGSSYEQYF.